These T cell receptor beta chains were read from a single sample in a study of blood T cell repertoires in COVID-19. Using immunoSEQ multiplex PCR, the repertoire was profiled, and TCRdb retains in-frame clones only, with some absent. The sample has approximately 240,000 clones, about 80% seen once. Sequencing was performed on PBMCs or T cells enriched from blood (not recorded which). The receptors were gathered from a woman in her thirties or forties with acute COVID-19. Both conserved end residues are part of each CDR3. Each record gives: D gene, clone size, V gene, J gene, CDR3 DNA, CDR3 protein. D genes are given only for firm matches. Clone size is shown for a subset of rows, as once, few, many or a class of expanded clone.

>NA|NA|TRBV2|TRBJ1-2
TGTGCCAGCAAAGAACGCGGCAGGGAGGTTTACACCTTC
CASKERGREVYTF
>NA|once|TRBV24-1|TRBJ2-2
TGTGCCACCGCCCGCCCGGGAGACGGGGAGCTGTTTTTT
CATARPGDGELFF
>TRBD1|NA|TRBV30|TRBJ1-5
TGTGCCCGCCGGGACAGGGAGGGGGGGCCCCAGCATTTT
CARRDREGGPQHF
>TRBD1|NA|TRBV14|TRBJ2-7
TGTGCCAGCAGCCGGGACAGACTCTACGAGCAGTACTTC
CASSRDRLYEQYF
>NA|many|TRBV7-2|TRBJ1-2
TGTGCCAGCAGCTTATATGGGGCAGGGGATGGCTACACCTTC
CASSLYGAGDGYTF
>NA|few|TRBV7-3|TRBJ1-5
TGTGCCAGCAGCTTGGGCACTAATCAGCCCCAGCATTTT
CASSLGTNQPQHF
>TRBD2|NA|TRBV3-1/TRBV3-2|TRBJ2-3
TGTGCCAGCAGCCAAGCTAGCGGGGGGGCAGATACGCAGTATTTT
CASSQASGGADTQYF
>TRBD1|NA|TRBV9|TRBJ2-7
TGTGCCAGCAGCCCCCTCGGGACAGGGGCGCTCGAGCAGTACTTC
CASSPLGTGALEQYF
>TRBD1|NA|TRBV30|TRBJ2-7
TGTGCCTGGAGTGCGTCCGGGACAGGGAGATACGAGCAGTACTTC
CAWSASGTGRYEQYF
>TRBD1|NA|TRBV19|TRBJ2-7
TGTGCCAGTAGCCCCGGGACAGGCCTTACCTACGAGCAGTACTTC
CASSPGTGLTYEQYF
>TRBD1|NA|TRBV29-1|TRBJ1-2
TGCAGCGTTGAACCTTGGACAGGGGCCCAAGTTGGCTACACCTTC
CSVEPWTGAQVGYTF
>TRBD2|NA|TRBV2|TRBJ2-2
TGTGCCAGCATGGAGTGGGTCGGGACTAGTAACACCGGGGAGCTGTTTTTT
CASMEWVGTSNTGELFF
>NA|few|TRBV7-9|TRBJ2-1
TGTGCCAGCAGCCCGGACAATGAGCAGTTCTTC
CASSPDNEQFF
>NA|NA|TRBV9|TRBJ2-1
TGTGCCAGCAGCCCCCCCGTCGGTGAGCAGTTCTTC
CASSPPVGEQFF
>TRBD1|NA|TRBV7-8|TRBJ2-5
TGTGCCAGCAGCTTATCTTTCGGACAGGGGGCAAAGACCCAGTACTTC
CASSLSFGQGAKTQYF
>TRBD1|NA|TRBV7-3|TRBJ1-1
TGTGCCAGCAGCACAGGACAGGGAGGGGTCGCTGAAGCTTTCTTT
CASSTGQGGVAEAFF
>NA|NA|TRBV10-3|TRBJ2-1
TGTGCCATCAGCCCCGGATGGCCGGCGGATGAGCAGTTCTTC
CAISPGWPADEQFF
>NA|NA|TRBV6-4|TRBJ2-1
TGTGCCAGCAGCGGTCCGGGGAATGAGCAGTTCTTC
CASSGPGNEQFF
>NA|NA|TRBV3-1/TRBV3-2|TRBJ2-5
TGTGCCAGCAGCCAAGAGAGGGAGAGAGAGACCCAGTACTTC
CASSQERERETQYF
>NA|NA|TRBV6-1|TRBJ2-7
TGTGCCACTATGACTGGTGGGTACGAGCAGTACTTC
CATMTGGYEQYF
>NA|few|TRBV7-9|TRBJ2-7
TGTGCCAGCAGCTTGGGTCAGGGAATCTACGAGCAGTACTTC
CASSLGQGIYEQYF
>NA|NA|TRBV4-1|TRBJ2-7
TGCGCCAGCAGCCAGTTAGCGGTAAGCTCCTACGAGCAGTACTTC
CASSQLAVSSYEQYF
>TRBD2|NA|TRBV2|TRBJ2-1
TGTGCCAGCAGGGTAGCGGGGGGGCAGTGGAATGAGCAGTTCTTC
CASRVAGGQWNEQFF
>NA|NA|TRBV20-1|TRBJ1-5
TGCAGTGCTAGTTTAGGGGTCGGTCAGCCCCAGCATTTT
CSASLGVGQPQHF
>TRBD2|few|TRBV7-6|TRBJ2-7
TGTGCCAGCAGCGGAGGAACTAGCGGGTACTACGAGCAGTACTTC
CASSGGTSGYYEQYF
>NA|NA|TRBV7-2|TRBJ1-1
TGTGCCAGCAGCTTAGATTACAGAGGGATTACTTTCTTT
CASSLDYRGITFF
>NA|NA|TRBV19|TRBJ2-2
TGTGCCAGTAGTCCCACGCGAATAACGAACACCGGGGAGCTGTTTTTT
CASSPTRITNTGELFF
>TRBD1|NA|TRBV11-2|TRBJ2-5
TGTGCCAGCAGCTCGGACAGGGTCCAAGAGACCCAGTACTTC
CASSSDRVQETQYF
>TRBD1|NA|TRBV30|TRBJ1-2
TGTGCCTGGATGGACAGGGGCAACGGCTACACCTTC
CAWMDRGNGYTF
>NA|NA|TRBV19|TRBJ1-5
TGTGCCAGTAGTGGGAGTCGGGGAAATCAGCCCCAGCATTTT
CASSGSRGNQPQHF
>NA|NA|TRBV30|TRBJ2-7
TGTGCCTGGAGTCCGGGGGTTCACGAGCAGTACTTC
CAWSPGVHEQYF
>TRBD2|NA|TRBV5-1|TRBJ2-3
TGCGCCAGCAGCCCGGGGACTAGCGGGAGTACAGATACGCAGTATTTT
CASSPGTSGSTDTQYF
>NA|NA|TRBV5-1|TRBJ2-2
TGCGCCAGCAACGCGGGAAGCACCGGGGAGCTGTTTTTT
CASNAGSTGELFF
>NA|NA|TRBV2|TRBJ1-1
TGTGCCAGCAGTGAATGGGAAGGGAGAGGGACTGAAGCTTTCTTT
CASSEWEGRGTEAFF
>TRBD1|NA|TRBV5-1|TRBJ2-5
TGCGCCAGCAGCCGGGACAGGTGGGGGAGAGAGACCCAGTACTTC
CASSRDRWGRETQYF
>TRBD1|few|TRBV5-4|TRBJ1-2
TGTGCCAGCAGCTACAGGGGGCAAGGCTATGGCTACACCTTC
CASSYRGQGYGYTF
>TRBD1|NA|TRBV6-5|TRBJ1-6
TGTGCCAGCAGGGGTAAACAGGGGGATAATTCACCCCTCCACTTT
CASRGKQGDNSPLHF
>NA|NA|TRBV7-9|TRBJ2-3
TGTGCCAGCAGCTTAGATCATGGCACAGATACGCAGTATTTT
CASSLDHGTDTQYF
>TRBD1|NA|TRBV14|TRBJ2-7
TGTGCCAGCAGCCAAGATAAGCCGGGACAGGGGGCATTCTACGAGCAGTACTTC
CASSQDKPGQGAFYEQYF
>NA|NA|TRBV6-1|TRBJ1-1
TGTGCCAGCAGTGGGCATCCCCAAATTATGAACACTGAAGCTTTCTTT
CASSGHPQIMNTEAFF